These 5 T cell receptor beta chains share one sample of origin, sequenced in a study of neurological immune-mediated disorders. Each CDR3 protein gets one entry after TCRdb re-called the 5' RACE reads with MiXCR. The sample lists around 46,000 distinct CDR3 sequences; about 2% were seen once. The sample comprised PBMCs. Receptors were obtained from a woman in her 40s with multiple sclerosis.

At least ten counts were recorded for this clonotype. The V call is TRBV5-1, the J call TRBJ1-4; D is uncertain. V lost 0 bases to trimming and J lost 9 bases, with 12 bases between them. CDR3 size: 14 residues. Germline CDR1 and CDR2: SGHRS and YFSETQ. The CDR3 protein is CASSLGGEGKKLFF. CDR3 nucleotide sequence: TGCGCCAGCAGCTTGGGGGGAGAAGGGAAAAAACTGTTTTTT.

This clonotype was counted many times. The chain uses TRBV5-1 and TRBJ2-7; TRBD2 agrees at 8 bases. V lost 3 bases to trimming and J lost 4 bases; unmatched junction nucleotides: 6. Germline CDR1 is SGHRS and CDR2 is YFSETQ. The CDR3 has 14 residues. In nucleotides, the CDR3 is TGCGCCAGCAGCTCGGGGGGGCCCCATTACGAGCAGTACTTC. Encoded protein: CASSSGGPHYEQYF. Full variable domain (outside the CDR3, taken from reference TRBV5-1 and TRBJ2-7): KAGVTQTPRYLIKTRGQQVTLSCSPISGHRSVSWYQQTPGQGLQFLFEYFSETQRNKGNFPGRFSGRQFSNSRSEMNVSTLELGDSALYLCASSSGGPHYEQYFGPGTRLTVT.

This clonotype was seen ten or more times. Written as DNA, the CDR3 is TGCGCCAGCAGTCACCCTCAGGGGGGGAACACTGAAGCTTTCTTT. It specifies CASSHPQGGNTEAFF. The J gene is TRBJ1-1, the V gene TRBV5-1; 7 nucleotides align to TRBD1. The J segment lost 1 base and the V segment lost 5 bases, leaving 8 bases of the junction unmatched. The CDR3 spans 15 residues. Per germline, CDR1 SGHRS and CDR2 YFSETQ.

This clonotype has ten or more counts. The CDR3 is CASSLQGFTDTQYF. For the CDR3, the DNA is TGTGCCAGCTCACTTCAGGGGTTCACAGATACGCAGTATTTT. The chain is built from TRBV18 and TRBJ2-3, with TRBD1 as a possible D gene (6 bases). Germline-derived CDR1 and CDR2 are KGHSH and LQKENI. V lost 4 bases, J lost 2 bases, and 10 bases lay in between. The CDR3 totals 14 residues.

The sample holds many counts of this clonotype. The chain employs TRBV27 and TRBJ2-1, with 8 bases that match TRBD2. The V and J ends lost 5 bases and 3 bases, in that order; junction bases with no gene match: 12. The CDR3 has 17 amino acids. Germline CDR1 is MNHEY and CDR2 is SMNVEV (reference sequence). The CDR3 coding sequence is TGTGCCAGCAGTCCCTCCAGGGTAGCGGGGAACTACAATGAGCAGTTCTTC. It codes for CASSPSRVAGNYNEQFF.